This TCR beta chain was recovered during a study of CD4 T cells in relation to SARS-CoV-2 and coronaviruses. Study-level information: TCR beta CDR3s were sequenced after 10-day antigen culture of PBMCs. No peptide or an HIV-1 Nef peptide pool served as negative control. Shared crossreactive spike epitopes were mapped to their HLA restriction.

The table lists this clone with a few counts. Its target is unknown. Before the COVID-19 pandemic, during about 2011-2019, CD4+ T cells were taken from unexposed donors. Isolation of CD4+ T cells took place after about eleven days in culture. Testing used SARS-CoV-2 S/N and four cold-coronavirus spikes on unexposed-donor CD4+ T cells, cells permitting. Sequencing used immunoSEQ multiplex PCR; TCRdb keeps in-frame clones, though not all of them. This sample has about 22,000 clones, with roughly 70% found just once. Deletions cut 5 bases from V and 7 bases from J, with 15 bases between. The CDR3 is made up of 15 amino acids. Germline assignment: CDR1 LNHNV and CDR2 YYDKDF (reference sequence).

Source material: CD4+ T cells from PBMCs, cultured in vitro. The origin of this receptor is a human donor in good health. This chain connects TRBV15 to TRBJ1-6; tentatively, D is TRBD1 (6 bases). The CDR3 spells CATSGGGGYNSPLHF. The CDR3 coding sequence is TGTGCCACCAGCGGGGGAGGGGGATACAATTCACCCCTCCACTTT.